Shown below are 25 T cell receptor beta chains from a single sample sequenced in a study of cytotoxic CD8 clonotypes in ibrutinib-treated CLL. The data were produced by immunoSEQ multiplex PCR, yet TCRdb's version contains in-frame clones alone and is incomplete. This sample has around 70,000 clones, with about nine tenths found just once. The sample was PBMCs, taken after 12 months of ibrutinib treatment. These receptors were taken from a human donor with chronic lymphocytic leukemia.

The rearrangement joins TRBV21-1 to TRBJ2-3; the table names TRBD2, a call not compared with the DNA. TRBV21-1 has pseudogene status. The CDR3 covers 18 residues. The CDR3 sequence is CASSKAEAGEGSTDTQYF. CDR3 in DNA: TGTGCCAGCAGCAAAGCAGAAGCGGGAGAGGGGAGCACAGATACGCAGTATTTT.

On this clone itself: A junction boundary mismatches the germline segment, possibly from a read error. The V gene is TRBV13, the J gene TRBJ1-1; 10 bases fit TRBD1. The length of the CDR3 is 17 residues. The V gene's germline CDR1 is PRHDT and CDR2 FYEKMQ (reference sequence). The CDR3 here is CASRLVGQGVLNTEAFF. The DNA of the CDR3 is TGTGCCAGCCGCTTAGTTGGACAGGGGGTCTTGAACACTGAAGCTTTCTTT.

The chain is built from TRBV9 and TRBJ2-3; D is ambiguous. In germline, CDR1 is SGDLS, CDR2 YYNGEE. V shed 0 bases and J shed 2 bases, with 10 bases lying between them. This CDR3 is built from 15 residues. This CDR3 reads CASSVGVGFTDTQYF. The CDR3, as DNA: TGTGCCAGCAGCGTAGGGGTCGGTTTCACAGATACGCAGTATTTT.

In this sample, this clone turned up a few times. CDR3: CSVYGTEAFF. CDR3 nucleotides: TGCAGCGTATACGGCACTGAAGCTTTCTTT. The chain uses TRBV29-1 and TRBJ1-1, with no clear D. Trimming shortened V by 6 bases and J by 4 bases, and 6 bases separated the two germline ends. Germline V lookup: CDR1 SQVTM, CDR2 ANQGSEA. The CDR3 is 10 residues long.

This chain uses TRBV2 with TRBJ2-7; TRBD2 might be the D (6 bases). The CDR3 runs to 14 residues. Trimming took off 8 bases at V and 2 bases at J, with 16 bases between the two ends. The germline CDR1 and CDR2 sequences are SNHLY and FYNNEI. The CDR3 is CASGRLTTTYEQYF. In DNA, the CDR3 is TGTGCCAGCGGGAGGTTAACTACGACCTACGAGCAGTACTTC.

The chain is built from TRBV10-3 and TRBJ1-1; TRBD1 matches at 9 bases. Germline CDR1 reads ENHRY; CDR2 reads SYGVKD. V was clipped by 10 bases and J by 1 base; unmatched bases: 7. CDR3 length equals 14 residues. The CDR3 sequence is CATSGTGPNTEAFF. The CDR3 DNA reads as TGTGCCACCAGCGGGACAGGGCCGAACACTGAAGCTTTCTTT.

The chain has TRBV9 and TRBJ1-2; TRBD1 agrees at 8 bases. The V gene's germline CDR1 is SGDLS and CDR2 YYNGEE. Trimming removed 4 bases from V and 5 bases from J; junction bases left unmatched: 16. The CDR3 is 17 residues long. In nucleotides, the CDR3 is TGTGCCAGCAGCCCCACACCTGACAGGGGAGAGAGGTATGGCTACACCTTC. It codes for CASSPTPDRGERYGYTF.

The chain carries TRBV10-3 and TRBJ2-7; perhaps TRBD2 as D (7 bases). The germline gives CDR1 ENHRY, CDR2 SYGVKD. V was pared by 6 bases and J by 1 base, with 16 bases between. CDR3 length: 15 amino acids. As DNA, the CDR3 is TGTGCCATCAGCCAGGGGACTACGAGATCCTACGAGCAGTACTTC. Its protein is CAISQGTTRSYEQYF.

The genes are TRBV28 and TRBJ2-7; tentative D call: TRBD2 (6 bases). The V gene lost 6 bases and the J gene lost 4 bases, with 22 bases spanning the gap. The CDR3 has 16 residues. The germline V gene encodes CDR1 MDHEN and CDR2 SYDVKM. The CDR3 spells CASSPQGEEGMYEQYF. CDR3 nucleotides: TGTGCCAGCAGCCCCCAAGGAGAGGAGGGCATGTACGAGCAGTACTTC.

V and J are TRBV6-5 and TRBJ1-3; D is uncertain. V lost 4 bases to trimming and J lost 0 bases, with 13 bases between them. From germline, CDR1 is MNHEY and CDR2 SVGAGI. The length of the CDR3 is 16 residues. This chain's CDR3 is CASSSRKASSGNTIYF. CDR3 nucleotide sequence: TGTGCCAGCAGTTCCCGTAAAGCCAGCTCTGGAAACACCATATATTTT.

This CDR3 is CASSLGPGGQQETQYF. The CDR3 bases are TGTGCCAGCAGCTTAGGACCGGGTGGGCAACAAGAGACCCAGTACTTC. The J gene is TRBJ2-5, the V gene TRBV7-2; D remains unclear. Trimming cost V 1 base and J 2 bases, with 14 bases left between them. The CDR3 is 16 residues long. Germline CDR1 reads SGHTA; CDR2 reads FQGNSA.

This chain uses TRBV5-8 with TRBJ2-6; 10 bases align to TRBD2. V lost 4 bases, J lost 0 bases, and 13 bases stayed unmatched. CDR1 SGHTS and CDR2 YDEGEE come from the germline V gene. There are 20 residues in the CDR3. The CDR3 is CASSPTTGTSVTSGANVLTF. In DNA, the CDR3 is TGTGCCAGCAGCCCAACAACCGGGACTAGCGTAACCTCTGGGGCCAACGTCCTGACTTTC. The variable domain in full, completed from reference TRBV5-8 and TRBJ2-6, reads EAGVTQSPTHLIKTRGQQATLRCSPISGHTSVYWYQQALGLGLQFLLWYDEGEERNRGNFPPRFSGRQFPNYSSELNVNALELEDSALYLCASSPTTGTSVTSGANVLTFGAGSRLTVL.

V and J are TRBV19 and TRBJ1-5; D remains ambiguous. The CDR3 length is 14 residues. The germline V gene has CDR1 LNHDA and CDR2 SQIVND (reference sequence). The ends were cut back, 3 bases at V and 2 bases at J, with 8 bases in the middle. The CDR3 region has the DNA TGTGCCAGTAGTATCAATAGCCGCAATCAGCCCCAGCATTTT. Protein sequence: CASSINSRNQPQHF. Full variable domain (rest looked up from reference TRBV19 and TRBJ1-5): DGGITQSPKYLFRKEGQNVTLSCEQNLNHDAMYWYRQDPGQGLRLIYYSQIVNDFQKGDIAEGYSVSREKKESFPLTVTSAQKNPTAFYLCASSINSRNQPQHFGDGTRLSIL.

The chain combines TRBV13 with TRBJ1-1, with no clear D. The CDR3 totals 14 residues. V was pared by 1 base and J by 5 bases, with 11 bases between. Germline-derived CDR1 and CDR2 are PRHDT and FYEKMQ (reference sequence). The CDR3 protein is CASSLEKGGTEAFF. In DNA, the CDR3 is TGTGCCAGCAGCTTAGAAAAGGGCGGAACTGAAGCTTTCTTT.

The chain joins TRBV19 to TRBJ2-3, with 9 bases aligning to TRBD1. V lost 6 bases to trimming and J lost 2 bases; unmatched junction nucleotides: 6. Germline-derived CDR1 and CDR2 are LNHDA and SQIVND (reference sequence). The CDR3 spans 15 residues. CDR3 residues: CASSLGQGFTDTQYF. The CDR3 coding sequence is TGTGCCAGTAGCCTGGGACAGGGATTCACAGATACGCAGTATTTT.

The rearrangement joins TRBV30 to TRBJ1-2; D remains unclear. Germline CDR1 GTSNPN, CDR2 SVGIG (reference sequence). Trimming took off 2 bases at V and 0 bases at J, with 10 bases between the two ends. This CDR3 spans 14 amino acids. The CDR3 spells CAWSKTKANYGYTF. CDR3 coding DNA: TGTGCCTGGAGTAAGACAAAAGCTAACTATGGCTACACCTTC. Combining the CDR3 with reference TRBV30 and TRBJ1-2 gives the whole variable domain SQTIHQWPATLVQPVGSPLSLECTVEGTSNPNLYWYRQAAGRGLQLLFYSVGIGQISSEVPQNLSASRPQDRQFILSSKKLLLSDSGFYLCAWSKTKANYGYTFGSGTRLTVV.

The chain employs TRBV6-1 and TRBJ1-5; D gene uncertain. The CDR3 has 11 residues. Germline assignment: CDR1 MNHNS and CDR2 SASEGT. V was cut by 3 bases and J by 7 bases, with 4 bases left in between. This chain's CDR3 is CASSDLQPQHF. CDR3 in DNA: TGTGCCAGCAGTGATTTACAGCCCCAGCATTTT.

The CDR3 sequence: CASSPLSGVSKETQYF. CDR3 nucleotide sequence: TGTGCCAGCTCACCTTTATCTGGGGTATCAAAAGAGACCCAGTACTTC. The chain is built from TRBV18 and TRBJ2-5; D unclear. The CDR3 loop spans 16 amino acids. Per the germline V gene, CDR1 is KGHSH and CDR2 is LQKENI. Trimming removed 3 bases from V and 3 bases from J, with 17 bases in between.

CDR3 nucleotide sequence: TGTGCCAGCAGCGTCTGGACTAGCGGACCCGGGGAGCTGTTTTTT. Translated, it gives CASSVWTSGPGELFF. The chain has TRBV5-4 and TRBJ2-2, with 10 bases matching TRBD2. The trim removed 4 bases at V and 6 bases at J, leaving 6 bases unmatched. From germline, CDR1 is SGHNT and CDR2 YYREEE (reference sequence). There are 15 residues in the CDR3.

The chain is built from TRBV7-2 and TRBJ1-2; tentatively, D is TRBD1 (6 bases). V was pared by 5 bases and J by 6 bases, with 13 bases between. The length of the CDR3 is 13 residues. The V gene's germline CDR1 is SGHTA and CDR2 FQGNSA. CDR3 region: CASSVIYRDGYTF. The CDR3 DNA sequence: TGTGCCAGCAGCGTTATTTACAGGGATGGCTACACCTTC.

This clone was counted only a few times. This chain joins TRBV6-5 and TRBJ2-1; D is unresolved. The CDR3 totals 16 residues. The germline V and J ends were trimmed by 2 bases and 2 bases, with 13 bases remaining between them. Looked up from germline, CDR1 is MNHEY and CDR2 is SVGAGI. As DNA, the CDR3 is TGTGCCAGCAGTTACAATCCTTCGCGACCCTACAATGAGCAGTTCTTC. Translation gives CASSYNPSRPYNEQFF.

This clone has just one count. The V call is TRBV27, the J call TRBJ2-3; D might be TRBD1 (6 bases). Trimming left V 3 bases short and J 2 bases short, with 12 bases between. CDR3 size: 15 residues. Germline V gene sequence: CDR1 MNHEY, CDR2 SMNVEV (reference sequence). The CDR3 DNA reads as TGTGCCAGCAGTTTTAGGCAGGGGCCCACAGATACGCAGTATTTT. This encodes CASSFRQGPTDTQYF.

This chain links TRBV4-1 with TRBJ2-2; 7 bases are shared with TRBD1. V dropped 1 base and J dropped 0; count of bases not matched to a gene: 5. This CDR3 is built from 17 residues. Germline V gene lookup returns CDR1 MGHRA and CDR2 YSYEKL. This chain's CDR3 is CASSQVWTGSNTGELFF. The CDR3 DNA follows: TGCGCCAGCAGCCAAGTTTGGACAGGCTCGAACACCGGGGAGCTGTTTTTT.

J is TRBJ1-2 and V is TRBV6-1, with 7 nucleotides matching TRBD1. This CDR3 has 12 residues. Trimming took 6 bases from V and 6 from J; bases not matched to a gene: 4. Germline loops: CDR1 MNHNS, CDR2 SASEGT. The CDR3 sequence is CASSGQGDGYTF. The CDR3 bases are TGTGCCAGCAGCGGCCAGGGGGATGGCTACACCTTC.

V gene TRBV5-1 combines with J gene TRBJ2-2; TRBD1 aligns across 9 bases. Germline loops: CDR1 SGHRS, CDR2 YFSETQ. V lost 3 bases and J lost 7; bases outside the gene matches: 13. This CDR3 is built from 17 residues. This CDR3 reads CASSWGPGTGFGGELFF. The CDR3 region has the DNA TGCGCCAGCAGCTGGGGTCCTGGGACAGGGTTCGGCGGGGAGCTGTTTTTT.